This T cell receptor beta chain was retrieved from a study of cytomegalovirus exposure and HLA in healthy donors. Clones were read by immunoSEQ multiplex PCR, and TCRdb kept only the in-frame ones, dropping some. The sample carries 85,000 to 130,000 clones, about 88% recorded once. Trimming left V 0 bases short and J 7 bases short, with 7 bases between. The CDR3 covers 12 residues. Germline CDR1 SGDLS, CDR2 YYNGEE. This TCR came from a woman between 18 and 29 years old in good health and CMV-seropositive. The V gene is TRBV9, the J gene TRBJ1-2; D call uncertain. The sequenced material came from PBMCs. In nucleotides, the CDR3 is TGTGCCAGCAGCGTAGAGTCAGGTGGCTACACCTTC. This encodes CASSVESGGYTF.